The source of this TCR beta chain is a study of T cell responses to AZD1222 COVID-19 vaccine (dated by TCRdb to 2020 to 2022). Broadly, across the study: AZD1222 recipients whose second dose came at about 4 weeks and those whose second dose came at about 12 weeks were combined into one group, since spike-specific TCR depth and breadth did not differ between the two schedules. TCR sequencing was performed for roughly 250 trial participants, of whom about 200 were given two doses of AZD1222 and approximately 25 were given two doses of MenACWY control vaccine. Trial participants were enrolled by age into 18-55, 56-69 and 70-plus year subgroups, with about 150, 27 and 61 TCR-sequenced participants respectively. Broad study findings and their caveats: After two AZD1222 doses, both the breadth and the depth of spike-specific TCRs were significantly higher than at day 0 and than in MenACWY recipients. Reportedly, close to half of the unique spike-specific TCRs recognized epitopes lying outside the regions that are mutated in the B.1.351 and B.1.1.7 variants. In the small 56-69-year group, the increase in depth fell short of significance, most likely because of low power. The whole spike protein was spanned by vaccine-associated CD4 TCRs, and dominant responses were seen in regions 160-218 and 743-854. Because no day 14 peak-response samples were available, the repertoires could be characterized only after the peak T cell response. Only five to seven AZD1222 recipients were SARS-CoV-2 seropositive at baseline, limiting conclusions about previously exposed vaccinees. Participants were mostly white British, with more females than males. The authors suggested clonal diversity may have been underestimated.

The CDR3 regions of human TCRbeta chains were analyzed by immunosequencing. The source study handled its data this way. TCRs in the repertoires were matched against a reference library of SARS-CoV-2-specific TCRs that had been generated with the MIRA antigen-specificity platform. Breadth meant the fraction of unique TCRs that were SARS-CoV-2-associated, whereas depth meant the fraction of total T cells that were SARS-CoV-2-associated. Using the MIRA data, every spike-specific TCR was mapped to the spike region that the TCR reacted to and assigned to either a CD4 or a CD8 class. Log10-transformed breadth and depth values were compared by one-way ANOVA with Sidak's multiple comparisons tests. TCRdb provides this immuneACCESS table in a form limited to in-frame rearrangements. Some clones are lacking; in checked studies, under half of them reflect an unresolved V gene, and why the rest are absent is not known. From that table come the V and J calls and clone size; the DNA was used to work out D and trimming. The sample includes 140,000 to 150,000 clones, with around nine tenths observed a single time. Clones ranked in the top ten supply approximately 1.7% of the sample.

Concerning this clone: The clone's antigen remains unknown. Base-call qualities are not available, and no considerably larger clone is one nucleotide away.

V lost 3 bases and J lost 6 bases, and the count of bases not matched to a germline gene is 7. From the cysteine up to the phenylalanine, the CDR3 has a length of 14 residues. Only the CDR3 DNA is retained, 42 bases long and in frame from the first base. CDR1 SQVTM and CDR2 ANQGSEA were looked up in the germline V gene. The intended sense of this specimen's time point label: baseline before first vaccination. Vaccinee samples were obtained from the UK trials COV001 and COV002, which included a single-blind randomized controlled phase 2/3 trial of AZD1222 (ChAdOx1 nCoV-19) in healthy adults. For TCRbeta chain sequencing, PBMC samples from trial participants were taken at day 0 and at day 28 after the second dose.

Sequencing was performed on peripheral blood, taken on day 0 of AZD1222 vaccination. The sequence joins TRBV29-1 to TRBJ1-2, and 10 junctional nucleotides match TRBD1. This TCR was recovered from an adult in good health. The CDR3 amino acid sequence is: CSVDFTGTGDGYTF. The nucleotide sequence is given as TGCAGCGTTGACTTTACCGGGACAGGGGATGGCTACACCTTC.